This T cell receptor (beta chain) derives from a study of tumor-infiltrating lymphocytes in primary liver carcinoma. General study findings and limits: Reduced overlap was seen in tumor-adjacent and tumor-blood pairs versus tumor region pairs.

This clonotype is medium-sized (0.01 to 0.1%) by share. Its matching antigen is unknown. Germline V gives CDR1 MNHEY, CDR2 SVGEGT. The V and J ends lost 5 bases and 5 bases, in that order; junction bases with no gene match: 12. CDR3 size: 16 residues. Bulk tissue was left unsorted, and RNA and DNA were co-extracted from 20-30 mg of it. Patients had chronic HBV infection and were treatment-naive. Each tumor specimen held more than 75% viable tumor cells. cDNA specific to TCR beta was made from 500 to 650 ng of total RNA, with a constant-region primer employed for priming. ARM-PCR was slightly modified, and three nested multiplex PCR rounds with it gave rise to the TCR beta libraries. For approximately 11 cycles apiece, the opening two PCR rounds ran with TRBV1-TRBV30 forward primers and a C-beta reverse primer. MiXCR was run by TCRdb on the multiplex PCR reads, yielding one entry per CDR3 protein. The data show 40,000 to 55,000 distinct CDR3 sequences, around 82% seen once.

The V call is TRBV6-2 or TRBV6-3, the J call TRBJ1-5, with TRBD1 matching 7 bases. Specimen: liver tumor tissue from sampling region 5. Subset: tumor region T5, tumor centre. This clonotype originated in a man between 40 and 49 years old with primary liver carcinoma and hepatitis B virus infection. CDR3 region: CASSPHRGLWDQPQHF. DNA of the CDR3: TGTGCCAGCAGTCCCCACAGGGGTCTGTGGGATCAGCCCCAGCATTTT.